This TCR beta chain stems from a study of blood T cell repertoires in COVID-19. Study in general: The United States, Italy and Spain provided the acute and convalescent COVID-19 samples. Sample material is recorded as cDNA or gDNA derived from T cells, B-cell-depleted T cells, or PBMCs.

This CDR3 spans 14 amino acids. Trimming removed 10 bases from V and 8 bases from J; junction bases left unmatched: 7. CDR1 is MGHRA, CDR2 YSYEKL, per germline. As originally analysed: Estimates of nucleated cell counts were drawn from the amplification of reference gene primers. Libraries were prepared by immunoSEQ multiplex PCR; TCRdb keeps only in-frame clonotypes and omits some of them. V, J and clone size were drawn from that table, and D and trimming were deduced from the DNA. Among more than 200,000 clones listed, around 82% were seen once. The source is a woman at least 80 years old with active or convalescent COVID-19. The V and J genes are TRBV4-1 and TRBJ2-1, with 14 bases fitting TRBD2. Source material: peripheral blood. As DNA, the CDR3 is TGCGCCACCCGGCCGGGACTAGCGGGAGATGAGCAGTTCTTC. It encodes CATRPGLAGDEQFF.